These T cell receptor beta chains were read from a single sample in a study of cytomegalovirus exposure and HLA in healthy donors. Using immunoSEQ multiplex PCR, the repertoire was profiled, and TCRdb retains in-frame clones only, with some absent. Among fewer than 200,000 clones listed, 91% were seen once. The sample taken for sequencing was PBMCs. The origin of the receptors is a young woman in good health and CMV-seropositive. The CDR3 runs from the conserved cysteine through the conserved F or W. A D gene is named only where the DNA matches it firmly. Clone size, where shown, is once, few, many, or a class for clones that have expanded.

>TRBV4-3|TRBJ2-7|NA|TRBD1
CASSQDQPGQGSYEQYF
TGCGCCAGCAGCCAAGACCAACCGGGACAGGGCTCCTACGAGCAGTACTTC
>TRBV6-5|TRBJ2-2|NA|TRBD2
CASRSSGGATGELFF
TGTGCCAGCAGGTCTAGCGGGGGGGCTACCGGGGAGCTGTTTTTT
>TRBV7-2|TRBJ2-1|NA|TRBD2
CASSLDPAGLAGYNEQFF
TGTGCCAGCAGCTTAGATCCAGCGGGACTAGCGGGTTACAATGAGCAGTTCTTC
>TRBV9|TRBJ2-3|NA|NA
CASSVGRGGAANTDTQYF
TGTGCCAGCAGCGTAGGGAGGGGGGGAGCAGCGAACACAGATACGCAGTATTTT
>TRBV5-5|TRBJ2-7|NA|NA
CASSRADRRPYEQYF
TGTGCCAGCAGCCGCGCAGACAGGAGACCCTACGAGCAGTACTTC
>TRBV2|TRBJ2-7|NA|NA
CASSSGWSYEQYF
TGTGCCAGCAGTAGCGGGTGGAGCTACGAGCAGTACTTC
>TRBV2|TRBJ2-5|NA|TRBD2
CASSVIQRERTQYF
TGTGCCAGCAGTGTCATACAGCGGGAGAGGACCCAGTACTTC
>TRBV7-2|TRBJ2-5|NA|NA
CASSLAGVTASQETQYF
TGTGCCAGCAGCTTAGCGGGAGTAACGGCATCTCAAGAGACCCAGTACTTC
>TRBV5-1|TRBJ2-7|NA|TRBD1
CASSLSGTGGYEQYF
TGCGCCAGCAGCTTGTCAGGGACAGGGGGCTACGAGCAGTACTTC
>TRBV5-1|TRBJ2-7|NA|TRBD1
CASSLVDRESHEQYF
TGCGCCAGCAGCTTGGTCGACAGGGAGTCCCACGAGCAGTACTTC
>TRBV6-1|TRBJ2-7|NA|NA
CASSEGKGTPGASYEQYF
TGTGCCAGCAGTGAAGGGAAGGGGACCCCAGGGGCGTCCTACGAGCAGTACTTC
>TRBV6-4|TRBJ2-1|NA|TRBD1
CASSRGGQPYNEQFF
TGTGCCAGCTCCCGAGGGGGACAGCCCTACAATGAGCAGTTCTTC
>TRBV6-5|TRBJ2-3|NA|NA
CATRKAPWRADTQYF
TGTGCCACCAGAAAAGCCCCGTGGCGGGCAGATACGCAGTATTTT
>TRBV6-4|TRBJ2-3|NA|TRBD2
CASSPDSGGNTQYF
TGTGCCAGCAGTCCCGATAGCGGGGGGAATACGCAGTATTTT
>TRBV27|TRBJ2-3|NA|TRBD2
CASSLYRRGIDTQYF
TGTGCCAGCAGTTTATACAGGCGGGGGATAGATACGCAGTATTTT
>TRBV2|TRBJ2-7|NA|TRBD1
CASSDRGTGTYEQYF
TGTGCCAGCAGCGATCGTGGGACAGGTACCTACGAGCAGTACTTC
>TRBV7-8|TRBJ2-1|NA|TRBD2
CASSYGRGGPREQFF
TGTGCCAGCAGCTATGGGCGGGGGGGCCCCAGAGAGCAGTTCTTC
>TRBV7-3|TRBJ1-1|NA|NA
CASSLRGMNTEAFF
TGTGCCAGCAGCTTAAGAGGTATGAACACTGAAGCTTTCTTT
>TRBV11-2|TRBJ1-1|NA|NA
CASSLGVGDTEAFF
TGTGCCAGCAGCTTAGGAGTAGGGGACACTGAAGCTTTCTTT
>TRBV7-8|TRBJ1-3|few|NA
CASSSTKGRAGNTIYF
TGTGCCAGCAGCTCCACCAAGGGGAGGGCTGGAAACACCATATATTTT